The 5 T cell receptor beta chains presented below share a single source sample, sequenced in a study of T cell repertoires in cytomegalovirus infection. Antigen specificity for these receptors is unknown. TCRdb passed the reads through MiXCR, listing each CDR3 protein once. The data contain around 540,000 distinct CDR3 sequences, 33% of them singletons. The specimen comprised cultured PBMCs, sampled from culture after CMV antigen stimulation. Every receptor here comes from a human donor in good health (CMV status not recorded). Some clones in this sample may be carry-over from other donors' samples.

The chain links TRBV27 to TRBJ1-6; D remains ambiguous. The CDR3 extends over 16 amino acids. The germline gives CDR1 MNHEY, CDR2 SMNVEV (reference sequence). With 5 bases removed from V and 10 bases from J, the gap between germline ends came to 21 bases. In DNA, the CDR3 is TGTGCCAGCAGTCTTGCACCTAGGGAGGGTGGCTCACCCCTCCACTTT. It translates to CASSLAPREGGSPLHF.

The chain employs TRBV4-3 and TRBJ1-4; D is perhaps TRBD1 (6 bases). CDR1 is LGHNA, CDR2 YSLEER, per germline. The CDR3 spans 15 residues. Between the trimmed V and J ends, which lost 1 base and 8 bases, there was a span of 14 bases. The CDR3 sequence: CASSQGGALWEKLFF. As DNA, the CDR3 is TGCGCCAGCAGCCAAGGGGGGGCCCTTTGGGAAAAACTGTTTTTT.

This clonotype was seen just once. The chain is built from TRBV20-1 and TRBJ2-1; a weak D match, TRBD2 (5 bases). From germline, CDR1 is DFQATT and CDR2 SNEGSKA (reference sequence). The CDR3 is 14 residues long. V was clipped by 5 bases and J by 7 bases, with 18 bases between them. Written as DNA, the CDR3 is TGCAGTGCTTCCGGGATATCAAAACGGAATGAGCAGTTCTTC. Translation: CSASGISKRNEQFF.

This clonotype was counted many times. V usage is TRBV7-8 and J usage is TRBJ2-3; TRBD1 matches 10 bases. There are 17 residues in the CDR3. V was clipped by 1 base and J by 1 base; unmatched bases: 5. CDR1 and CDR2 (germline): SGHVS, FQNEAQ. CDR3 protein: CASSLGTGGIRTDTQYF. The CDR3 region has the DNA TGTGCCAGCAGCTTAGGGACAGGGGGTATTCGCACAGATACGCAGTATTTT.

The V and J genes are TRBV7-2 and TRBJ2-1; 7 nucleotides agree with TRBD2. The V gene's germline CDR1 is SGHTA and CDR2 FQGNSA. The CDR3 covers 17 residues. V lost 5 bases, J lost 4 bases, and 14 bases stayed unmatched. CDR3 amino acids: CASSPLGVAGLYNEQFF. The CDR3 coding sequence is TGTGCCAGCAGCCCACTAGGAGTAGCGGGCTTATACAATGAGCAGTTCTTC.